This T cell receptor (beta chain) is drawn from a study of blood T cell repertoires in COVID-19. This CDR3 has 16 residues. Per the germline V gene, CDR1 is MNHEY and CDR2 is SVGEGT. With 6 bases removed from V and 0 bases from J, the gap between germline ends came to 16 bases. Here immunoSEQ multiplex PCR was the method, and the copy in TCRdb shows in-frame clones only, minus some. The sample includes about 410,000 clones, 75% to 90% of them seen just once. This sequence was found in a young woman with active or convalescent COVID-19. This chain joins TRBV6-2 or TRBV6-3 and TRBJ2-3; weak D call: TRBD2 (5 bases). The sequenced sample was peripheral blood. CDR3 sequence (DNA): TGTGCCAGCAGCCACGTCCCTAGCTCTAGCACAGATACGCAGTATTTT. Translation: CASSHVPSSSTDTQYF.